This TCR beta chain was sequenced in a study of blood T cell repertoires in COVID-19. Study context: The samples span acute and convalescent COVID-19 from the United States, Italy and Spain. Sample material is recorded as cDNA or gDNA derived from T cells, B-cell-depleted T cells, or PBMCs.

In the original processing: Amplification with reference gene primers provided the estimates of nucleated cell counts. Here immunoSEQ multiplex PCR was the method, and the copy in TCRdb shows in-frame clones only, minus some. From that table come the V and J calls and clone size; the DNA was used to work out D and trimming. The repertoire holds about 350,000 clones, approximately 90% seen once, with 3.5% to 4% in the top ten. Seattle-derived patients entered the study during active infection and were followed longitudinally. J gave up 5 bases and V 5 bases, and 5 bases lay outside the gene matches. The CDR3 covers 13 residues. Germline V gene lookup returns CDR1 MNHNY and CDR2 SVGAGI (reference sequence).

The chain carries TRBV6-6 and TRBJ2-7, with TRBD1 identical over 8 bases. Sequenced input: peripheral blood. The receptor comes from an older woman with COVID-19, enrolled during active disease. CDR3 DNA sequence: TGTGCCAGCAGTGGTCCGGACAGGGACGAGCAGTACTTC. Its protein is CASSGPDRDEQYF.